The clone carrying this TCR beta chain came up many times. Its target is unknown. These data belong to a study of T-cell reconstitution after alpha-beta-depleted transplantation in children. The study, taken as a whole, reports: Once a year had passed after transplant, T-cell counts and diversity came mostly from newly produced T cells. Several patients had high TCRbeta diversity at day 60; it came from surviving recipient T cells and thymic progenitors. Reportedly, roughly two months post-transplant, alpha-beta T cells arose from several hundred expanded graft clones.

Unique molecular identifiers were used to barcode this TCRbeta library. TCRdb itself ran the PCR reads through MiXCR, one entry per CDR3 protein. Altogether some 600,000 distinct CDR3 sequences are present, over 10% being singletons, with the ten largest covering around 2.2%. Germline values: CDR1 SGHVS, CDR2 FQNEAQ. V lost 1 base and J 0 bases, leaving 13 bases between the germline ends. The CDR3 has 17 amino acids. Sequences were derived from PBMCs, mostly from graft donor cells, sampled 360 days after TCRalphabeta/CD19-depleted stem cell transplant. The J gene is TRBJ2-4, the V gene TRBV7-8; a possible D gene is TRBD1 (6 bases). This TCR came from a male patient under 18 who had a stem cell transplant for acute myeloid leukemia, so the T cells may come from the graft donor. In DNA form, the CDR3 reads TGTGCCAGCAGCTTAGAGGGCAGGGGCATAGCCAAAAACATTCAGTACTTC. The encoded protein is CASSLEGRGIAKNIQYF.